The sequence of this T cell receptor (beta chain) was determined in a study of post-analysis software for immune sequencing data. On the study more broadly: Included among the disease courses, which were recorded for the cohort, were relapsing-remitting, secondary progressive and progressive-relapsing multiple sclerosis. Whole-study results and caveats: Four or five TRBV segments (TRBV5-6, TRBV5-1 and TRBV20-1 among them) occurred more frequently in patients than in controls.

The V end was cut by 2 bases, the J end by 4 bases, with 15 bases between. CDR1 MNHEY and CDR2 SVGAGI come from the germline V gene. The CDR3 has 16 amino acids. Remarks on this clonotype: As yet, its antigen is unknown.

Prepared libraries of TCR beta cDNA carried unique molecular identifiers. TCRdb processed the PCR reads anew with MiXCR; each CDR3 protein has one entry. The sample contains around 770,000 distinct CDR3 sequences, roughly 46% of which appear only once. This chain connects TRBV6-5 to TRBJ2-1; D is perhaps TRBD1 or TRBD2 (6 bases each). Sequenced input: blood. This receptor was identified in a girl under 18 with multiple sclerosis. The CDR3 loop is CASSYEGGAGYNEQFF. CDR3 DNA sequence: TGTGCCAGCAGTTACGAGGGGGGAGCAGGATACAATGAGCAGTTCTTC.